The rows below give T cell receptor beta chains drawn from one sample of a study of T cells in localized non-small cell lung cancer. Data came from immunoSEQ multiplex PCR; TCRdb stores just in-frame clones and leaves some out. The sample has tens of thousands of clones; 70% to 90% are singletons. The sequencing here drew on peripheral blood, taken before any cancer treatment. These receptors all stem from a female donor over 55 with stage I lung adenocarcinoma. Each CDR3 is given with its conserved first and last residue. The D gene is left open where the match is weak. The size entry is marked missing in some rows and otherwise reads once, few, many or a size class.

clone_size d_call j_call v_call cdr3_length cdr3_nt cdr3_aa
NA NA TRBJ1-2 TRBV19 13 TGTGCCAGTAAAGTCGGTCGGAACTATGGCTACACCTTC CASKVGRNYGYTF
NA TRBD1 TRBJ1-1 TRBV5-5 17 TGTGCCAGCAGCTTGGGACAGGGTTCTTTTCTGGGCACTGAAGCTTTCTTT CASSLGQGSFLGTEAFF
NA TRBD1 TRBJ2-7 TRBV4-3 14 TGCGCCAGCAGCCAAGGGGGGACAGCTGACGAGCAGTACTTC CASSQGGTADEQYF
NA TRBD2 TRBJ2-2 TRBV19 16 TGTGCCAGTAGTATTTGGAGCGGGGCGAACACCGGGGAGCTGTTTTTT CASSIWSGANTGELFF
NA NA TRBJ1-2 TRBV6-4 15 TGTGCCAGCAGTGTGGTTTCCGAGGGCTCCTATGGCTACACCTTC CASSVVSEGSYGYTF
NA TRBD2 TRBJ2-7 TRBV6-1 19 TGTGCCAGCAGTGAATTTCCCCCGCCTAGCGGACTACGGTCCTACGAGCAGTACTTC CASSEFPPPSGLRSYEQYF
NA NA TRBJ2-2 TRBV18 13 TGTGCCAGCTCACCGCGGACGGTCGGGGAGCTGTTTTTT CASSPRTVGELFF
NA NA TRBJ2-2 TRBV4-3 16 TGCGCCAGCAGCACCCACGGCACCGTTCGGACCGGGGAGCTGTTTTTT CASSTHGTVRTGELFF
NA TRBD1 TRBJ2-7 TRBV7-8 16 TGTGCCAGCAGCTTCCGGGACAGGGGGACTGCCTACGAGCAGTACTTC CASSFRDRGTAYEQYF
NA NA TRBJ1-2 TRBV5-6 17 TGTGCCAGCAGCTTGGGGGGCAGCCACCCGGGGGTTGGCGGCTACACCTTC CASSLGGSHPGVGGYTF
NA NA TRBJ2-3 TRBV9 13 TGTGCCAGCAGCGACGACAAGTGGGATACGCAGTATTTT CASSDDKWDTQYF
NA NA TRBJ2-7 TRBV14 13 TGTGCCAGCAGCCGCTTCCAGGGGGGCGAGCAGTACTTC CASSRFQGGEQYF
NA TRBD2 TRBJ2-1 TRBV14 15 TGTGCCAGCAGCCAAGCCGGGAGGGCCTACAATGAGCAGTTCTTC CASSQAGRAYNEQFF
NA NA TRBJ2-7 TRBV1 16 TGCACCAGCAGCCTTAGACTAGCGGGAGCCCCCTACGAGCAGTACTTC CTSSLRLAGAPYEQYF
NA NA TRBJ1-4 TRBV11-2 13 TGTGCCAGCAGCTTAGGAGCGGGTGAAAAACTGTTTTTT CASSLGAGEKLFF
NA NA TRBJ2-2 TRBV19 17 TGTGCCAGTAGTATAGATTCTCGGGGATCGAACACCGGGGAGCTGTTTTTT CASSIDSRGSNTGELFF
NA TRBD2 TRBJ2-1 TRBV5-1 15 TGCGCCAGCAGCAGGGAGACTAGCGGGGGCAATGAGCAGTTCTTC CASSRETSGGNEQFF
once NA TRBJ2-1 TRBV28 13 TGTGCCAGCAGCAAAGACTCCTACAATGAGCAGTTCTTC CASSKDSYNEQFF
NA NA TRBJ1-4 TRBV25-1 15 TGTGCCAGCAGCCCCACGTCTGGGGCCAGGGAAAAACTGTTTTTT CASSPTSGAREKLFF
NA TRBD1 TRBJ1-4 TRBV5-1 17 TGCGCCAGCAGCCTAGACAGGGGCCGGACCGGCCTTGGGGAACTGTTTTTT CASSLDRGRTGLGELFF
NA TRBD2 TRBJ2-3 TRBV11-3 17 TGTGCCAGCAGCTTAGGCGCTGGGACTAGCGGCACAGATACGCAGTATTTT CASSLGAGTSGTDTQYF
NA NA TRBJ2-5 TRBV5-1 13 TGCGCCAGCAGCTCCACCGTTCAAGAGACCCAGTACTTC CASSSTVQETQYF
NA NA TRBJ1-4 TRBV28 15 TGTGCCAGCAGTTTATCCTCCAGGGGCAATGAAAAACTGTTTTTT CASSLSSRGNEKLFF
NA NA TRBJ2-7 TRBV20-1 11 TGCAGTGCTTCCCAGGGCAGCGAGCAGTACTTC CSASQGSEQYF
NA NA TRBJ1-2 TRBV5-4 13 TGTGCCAGCAGTCCCGACCTGAACTATGGCTACACCTTC CASSPDLNYGYTF
NA NA TRBJ1-2 TRBV11-2 15 TGTGCCAGCAGCTTAATCGGAACTGGGGCTGAGGGCTACACCTTC CASSLIGTGAEGYTF
NA NA TRBJ2-7 TRBV6-6 11 TGTGCCAGCACTCTTGGATACGAGCAGTACTTC CASTLGYEQYF
NA TRBD2 TRBJ2-5 TRBV5-1 16 TGCGCCAGCAGGCCCAACGGACTAGCGCACCAAGAGACCCAGTACTTC CASRPNGLAHQETQYF
NA NA TRBJ1-2 TRBV28 14 TGTGCCAGCAGCATCCTTTTGGGCGACTATGGCTACACCTTC CASSILLGDYGYTF
NA NA TRBJ1-3 TRBV7-2 16 TGTGCCAGCAGCTTCCCGGGTATGTTCTCCGGAAACACCATATATTTT CASSFPGMFSGNTIYF
once TRBD1 TRBJ1-1 TRBV19 15 TGTGCCAGTAGTATGACAGGGCTTCTGAACACTGAAGCTTTCTTT CASSMTGLLNTEAFF
NA NA TRBJ1-1 TRBV13 11 TGTGCCAGCAGCTCGCGGACTGAAGCTTTCTTT CASSSRTEAFF
NA NA TRBJ1-5 TRBV18 15 TGTGCCAGCTCACCGGAGTCCGCGGGAGGTCAGCCCCAGCATTTT CASSPESAGGQPQHF
NA NA TRBJ2-1 TRBV11-3 14 TGTGCCAGCAGCTTAGGTTCCCGTTTAAATGAGCAGTTCTTC CASSLGSRLNEQFF
NA TRBD1 TRBJ2-7 TRBV29-1 12 TGCAGCACCTCCGGGACAGGCTACGAGCAGTACTTC CSTSGTGYEQYF
NA NA TRBJ2-7 TRBV10-3 15 TGTGCCATCAGTGAAAATCGGGGTTCAGGCTACGAGCAGTACTTC CAISENRGSGYEQYF
NA TRBD1 TRBJ2-5 TRBV2 14 TGTGCCAGCACCTGGGGCAGGGGGTTGGAGACCCAGTACTTC CASTWGRGLETQYF
NA NA TRBJ1-1 TRBV6-5 15 TGTGCCAGCAGTTACTCGGGAGCTATGAACACTGAAGCTTTCTTT CASSYSGAMNTEAFF
NA NA TRBJ1-3 TRBV6-5 15 TGTGCCAGCAGTCCTGACAGGTACTCTGGAAACACCATATATTTT CASSPDRYSGNTIYF
NA NA TRBJ1-1 TRBV10-1 13 TGCGCCAGCAGTAATTTTGGGAACACTGAAGCTTTCTTT CASSNFGNTEAFF
NA NA TRBJ2-1 TRBV6-5 13 TGTGCCAGCAGTTACGACCTGCAGACAGAGCAGTTCTTC CASSYDLQTEQFF
NA TRBD1 TRBJ1-1 TRBV6-1 16 TGTGCCAGCAGTGATGTCGCCAGGGGGGGGCACACTGAAGCTTTCTTT CASSDVARGGHTEAFF
NA TRBD1 TRBJ1-5 TRBV4-1 15 TGCGCCAGCAGCTTCGACAGGGTTAGCAATCAGCCCCAGCATTTT CASSFDRVSNQPQHF
NA NA TRBJ2-7 TRBV28 15 TGTGCCAGCGGGCCGACCGGGACTTTTTCCTACGAGCAGTACTTC CASGPTGTFSYEQYF
few TRBD2 TRBJ2-7 TRBV14 18 TGTGCCAGCAGCCAAGAGCCGACCCGGACTAGCGGGAGTCCCGAGCAGTACTTC CASSQEPTRTSGSPEQYF
NA NA TRBJ1-1 TRBV19 15 TGTGCCAGTAGTATAGGCTTGTTCGCCGGGGCTGAAGCTTTCTTT CASSIGLFAGAEAFF
NA NA TRBJ1-1 TRBV4-3 17 TGCGCCAGCAGCCCCAGAAGCGACTACGACAGGAACACTGAAGCTTTCTTT CASSPRSDYDRNTEAFF
few NA TRBJ2-5 TRBV10-3 14 TGTGCCATCAGTGTAGGACAGCTAGAAGAGACCCAGTACTTC CAISVGQLEETQYF
NA NA TRBJ1-2 TRBV6-1 15 TGTGCCAGCAGTGAAGCGGGGGGCATGGGCTATGGCTACACCTTC CASSEAGGMGYGYTF
NA NA TRBJ2-2 TRBV2 15 TGTGCCAGCAGTGAGGTGGGAGGATACGTCGGGGAGCTGTTTTTT CASSEVGGYVGELFF
NA NA TRBJ2-7 TRBV7-2 13 TGTGCCAGCAGCTTAGGCCGGCCCTACGAGCAGTACTTC CASSLGRPYEQYF
NA NA TRBJ2-1 TRBV11-2 12 TGTGCCAGCAGCTTTGCAGGAGGAGAGCAGTTCTTC CASSFAGGEQFF
NA TRBD2 TRBJ2-1 TRBV6-5 15 TGTGCCAGCAGTTATGTAGCGGGCCCCTACAATGAGCAGTTCTTC CASSYVAGPYNEQFF
NA TRBD2 TRBJ2-1 TRBV27 17 TGTGCCAGCAAAAGGACTAGCGGGGCCCTTGCCTACAATGAGCAGTTCTTC CASKRTSGALAYNEQFF
NA TRBD1 TRBJ2-3 TRBV2 15 TGTGCCAGCGTCGGACAGGGGATAGGTTCGGATACGCAGTATTTT CASVGQGIGSDTQYF
NA NA TRBJ2-1 TRBV20-1 10 TGCAGTGCTACCCAATCGGAGCAGTTCTTC CSATQSEQFF
NA TRBD2 TRBJ2-7 TRBV28 15 TGTGCCAGCAGCCCGGGACTAGCCCACCCTTACGAGCAGTACTTC CASSPGLAHPYEQYF
NA NA TRBJ1-3 TRBV7-6 15 TGTGCCAGCAGCCCCGGACAAATGCCTGGAAACACCATATATTTT CASSPGQMPGNTIYF
few TRBD1 TRBJ1-1 TRBV5-4 17 TGTGCCAGCAGATTGAGGGGTAGGGGGCAGGTGAACACTGAAGCTTTCTTT CASRLRGRGQVNTEAFF
NA NA TRBJ1-2 TRBV27 15 TGTGCCAGCAGTTTCTTCCCCCCAGGGGAGTATGGCTACACCTTC CASSFFPPGEYGYTF